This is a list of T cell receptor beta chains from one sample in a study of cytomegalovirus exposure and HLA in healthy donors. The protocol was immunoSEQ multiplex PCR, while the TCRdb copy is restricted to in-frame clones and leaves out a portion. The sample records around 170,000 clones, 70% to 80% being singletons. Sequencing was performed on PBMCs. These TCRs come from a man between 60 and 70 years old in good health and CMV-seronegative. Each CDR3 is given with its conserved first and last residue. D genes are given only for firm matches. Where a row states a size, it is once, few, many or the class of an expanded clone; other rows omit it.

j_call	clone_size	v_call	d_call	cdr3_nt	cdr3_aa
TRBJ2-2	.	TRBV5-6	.	TGTGCCAGCAGCCCGGATTGGGGACTGAACACCGGGGAGCTGTTTTTT	CASSPDWGLNTGELFF
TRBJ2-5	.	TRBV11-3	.	TGTGCCAGCAGCTTAGATGGCAGGGCGGGGGAGACCCAGTACTTC	CASSLDGRAGETQYF
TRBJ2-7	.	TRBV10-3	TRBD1	TGTGCCATCAGTGAGCAGGGACAGGTTTCCTACGAGCAGTACTTC	CAISEQGQVSYEQYF
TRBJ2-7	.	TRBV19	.	TGTGCCAGTAGTAACGTTGGAAGCATTTCTCGGGGCGAGCAGTACTTC	CASSNVGSISRGEQYF
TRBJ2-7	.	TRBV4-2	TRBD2	TGTGCCAGCAGCCCTGTAGCGGGGGGTTCCTACGAGCAGTACTTC	CASSPVAGGSYEQYF
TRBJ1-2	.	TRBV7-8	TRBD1	TGTGCCAGCAGCGTGACAGGGGGCAGCTTCTATGGCTACACCTTC	CASSVTGGSFYGYTF
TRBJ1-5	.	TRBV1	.	TGCACCAGCAGTTTCGGCAATCAGCCCCAGCATTTT	CTSSFGNQPQHF
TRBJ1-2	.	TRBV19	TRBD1	TGTGCCAGTAGTATGAGGGACAGGAGAAACTATGGCTACACCTTC	CASSMRDRRNYGYTF
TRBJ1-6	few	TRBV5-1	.	TGCGCCAGCAGCTGGGGGGGCAATTCACCCCTCCACTTT	CASSWGGNSPLHF
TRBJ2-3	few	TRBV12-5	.	TGTGCTAGTGGTACAGGGTTTGCAGTAAGTTTT	CASGTGFAVSF
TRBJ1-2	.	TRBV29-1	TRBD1	TGCAGCGTTGAATGGCAGGGGGCGAGAGCTAACTATGGCTACACCTTC	CSVEWQGARANYGYTF
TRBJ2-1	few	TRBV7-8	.	TGTGCCAGCAGCCTTAGGGCTATGGGCGGGCACAATGAGCAGTTCTTC	CASSLRAMGGHNEQFF
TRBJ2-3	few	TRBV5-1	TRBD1	TGCGCCAGCAGCCCAGGGACAGGAATTACAGATACGCAGTATTTT	CASSPGTGITDTQYF
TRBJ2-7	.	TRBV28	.	TGTGCCAGCCGAACTTGGGGGCCGAGTACCTACGAGCAGTACTTC	CASRTWGPSTYEQYF
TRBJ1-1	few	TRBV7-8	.	TGTGCCAGCACTATCGGACAGACGAACACTGAAGCTTTCTTT	CASTIGQTNTEAFF
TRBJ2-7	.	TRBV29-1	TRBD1	TGCAGCGTCCGGGACAGCCTCTACGAGCAGTACTTC	CSVRDSLYEQYF
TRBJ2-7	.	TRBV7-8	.	TGTGCCAGCAGCCCCCGGGGGTATCCCTGGGAGCAGTACTTC	CASSPRGYPWEQYF
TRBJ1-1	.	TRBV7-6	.	TGTGCCAGCAGCTTAGTACCAGGGGTTTCCGTGAACACTGAAGCTTTCTTT	CASSLVPGVSVNTEAFF
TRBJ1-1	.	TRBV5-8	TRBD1	TGTGCCAGCAGTCCAAGGACAGGGGGCTGGGGCGCTGAAGCTTTCTTT	CASSPRTGGWGAEAFF
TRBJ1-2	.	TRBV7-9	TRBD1	TGTGCCAGCAGCCCAGGACAGGGGGACGCATATGGCTACACCTTC	CASSPGQGDAYGYTF
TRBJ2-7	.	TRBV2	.	TGTGCCAGCAGTGAAGACGTCGGACAAGCCTACGAGCAGTACTTC	CASSEDVGQAYEQYF
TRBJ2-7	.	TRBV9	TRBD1	TGTGCCAGCAGCCCCGGGACAGGGTCCTACGAGCAGTACTTC	CASSPGTGSYEQYF
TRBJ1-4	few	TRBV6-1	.	TGTGCCAGCAGTGCAGGGGTAGCTAATGAAAAACTGTTTTTT	CASSAGVANEKLFF
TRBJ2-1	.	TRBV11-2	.	TGTGCCAGCAGCTCAAACCGGAGGCATGAGCAGTTCTTC	CASSSNRRHEQFF
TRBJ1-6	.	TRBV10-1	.	TGCGCCAGCAGTGATCCCGGGGAACCCCTCCACTTT	CASSDPGEPLHF
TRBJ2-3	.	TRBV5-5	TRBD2	TGTGCCAGCAACAAGGGGACTAGCGGGGGAAATACGCAGTATTTT	CASNKGTSGGNTQYF
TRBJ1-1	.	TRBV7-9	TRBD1	TGTGCCAGCAGCGGACAGGGGGGGACTGAAGCTTTCTTT	CASSGQGGTEAFF
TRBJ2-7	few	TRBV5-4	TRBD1	TGTGCCAGTAAGGGACAGGGTAGCTACGAGCAGTACTTC	CASKGQGSYEQYF
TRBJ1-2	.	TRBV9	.	TGTGCCAGCAGCGTAGCCCCGGAGTCAAGTGGCTACACCTTC	CASSVAPESSGYTF
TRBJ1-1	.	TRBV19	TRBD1	TGTGCCAGTAGTATCCGGACAGGGGAGGACGCTGAAGCTTTCTTT	CASSIRTGEDAEAFF
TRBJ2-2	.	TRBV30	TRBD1	TGTGCCTGGAGTTCCGCAGGGGGCGGGGGGGAGCTGTTTTTT	CAWSSAGGGGELFF
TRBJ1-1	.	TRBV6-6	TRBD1	TGTGCCAGCAGCCCCTTCGGACAGGTGCAGACTGAAGCTTTCTTT	CASSPFGQVQTEAFF
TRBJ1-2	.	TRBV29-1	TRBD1	TGCAGCGTTTACAGGGGACCGGACTATGGCTACACCTTC	CSVYRGPDYGYTF
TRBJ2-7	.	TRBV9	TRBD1	TGTGCCAGCAGCGTAGACCCCAGGGGGCGCGACAACGAGCAGTACTTC	CASSVDPRGRDNEQYF
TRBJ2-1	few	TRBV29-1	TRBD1	TGCAGCGTTGAGGGACAGGGGGCCTACAATGAGCAGTTCTTC	CSVEGQGAYNEQFF
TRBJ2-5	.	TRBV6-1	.	TGTGCCAGCAGTGAAGCGGGCAGGGTGATGGAGACCCAGTACTTC	CASSEAGRVMETQYF
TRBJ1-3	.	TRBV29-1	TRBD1	TGCAGCGTTGCAGGGGGACCACTCGAGGGCTCTGGAAACACCATATATTTT	CSVAGGPLEGSGNTIYF
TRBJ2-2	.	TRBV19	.	TGTGCCAGTAGTATGAGGAGGGGGCTGAACACCGGGGAGCTGTTTTTT	CASSMRRGLNTGELFF
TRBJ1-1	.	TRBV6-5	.	TGTGCCAGCAGACAGGGTCGGAACACTGAAGCTTTCTTT	CASRQGRNTEAFF
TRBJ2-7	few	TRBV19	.	TGTGCCAGTAGTAAAGGGGTCATGAGAGACACGGTCCACGAGCAGTACTTC	CASSKGVMRDTVHEQYF
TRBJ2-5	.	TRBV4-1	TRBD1	TGCGCCAGCAGCCAAGAGGACCGGGACAGGCAGAACTTC	CASSQEDRDRQNF
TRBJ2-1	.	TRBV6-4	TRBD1	TGTGCCAGCAGTCCCACAGGGGCTCACAATGAGCAGTTCTTC	CASSPTGAHNEQFF
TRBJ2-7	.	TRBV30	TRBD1	TGTGCCTGGAGTGTACAGAGAGGGGGCTTCGAGCAGTACTTC	CAWSVQRGGFEQYF
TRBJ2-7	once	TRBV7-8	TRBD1	TGTGCCAGCAGCGGACAGGGGGCGGGAGAGCAGTACTTC	CASSGQGAGEQYF
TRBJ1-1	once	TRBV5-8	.	TGTGCCAGCAGCCCAGGTCTTAGGATCAACCCTGAAGCTTTCTTT	CASSPGLRINPEAFF
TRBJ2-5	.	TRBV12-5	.	TGTGCTAGTGGTTTGGTAGGCGGGACCCAGTACTTC	CASGLVGGTQYF
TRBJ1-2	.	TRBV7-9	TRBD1	TGTGCCAGCACCTCAACAGGGGTTCACTATGGCTACACCTTC	CASTSTGVHYGYTF
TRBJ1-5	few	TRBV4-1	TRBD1	TGCGCCAGCAGCCAAGGAACAGGGGGCGGCAATCAGCCCCAGCATTTT	CASSQGTGGGNQPQHF
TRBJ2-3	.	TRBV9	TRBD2	TGTGCCAGCAGCGTAGAGGAGACGGGGGGGACAGATACGCAGTATTTT	CASSVEETGGTDTQYF
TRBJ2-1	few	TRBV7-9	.	TGTGCCAGCACCCTGATGACTAGAAACCACAATGAGCAGTTCTTC	CASTLMTRNHNEQFF
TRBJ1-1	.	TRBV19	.	TGTGCCAGTAGTATTCCCCAGCGGACTGAAGCTTTCTTT	CASSIPQRTEAFF
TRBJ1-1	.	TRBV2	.	TGTGCCAGCGTGGGCAGGTCAACGGGGACTGAAGCTTTCTTT	CASVGRSTGTEAFF
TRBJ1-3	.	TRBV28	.	TGTGCCAGCAATCTCGCAGGGCACTCTGGAAACACCATATATTTT	CASNLAGHSGNTIYF
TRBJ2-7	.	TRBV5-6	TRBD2	TGTGCCAGCAGCCAGGGCGCTAGCGGGGACTACGAGCAGTACTTC	CASSQGASGDYEQYF
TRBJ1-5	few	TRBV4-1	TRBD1	TGCGCCAGCAGCCCCCAGGACAGGGCAGGGCAGCCCCAGCATTTT	CASSPQDRAGQPQHF
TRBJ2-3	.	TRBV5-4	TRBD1	TGTGCCAGCAGCCCACAGGGGGCCAGCACAGATACGCAGTATTTT	CASSPQGASTDTQYF
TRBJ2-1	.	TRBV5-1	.	TGCGCCAGCAGCCCGCTGGAGATAAGCTCCTACAATGAGCAGTTCTTC	CASSPLEISSYNEQFF
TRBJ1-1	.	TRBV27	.	TGTGCCAGCAGTTGGACGGGGTGGGACACTGAAGCTTTCTTT	CASSWTGWDTEAFF